The clone carrying this T cell receptor (beta chain) was detected only once. These data belong to a study of blood T cell repertoires in COVID-19. As for the study in general: From the United States, Italy and Spain came samples of acute and convalescent COVID-19. Nucleic acid was either cDNA or gDNA, and it came from T cells, B-cell-depleted T cells, or PBMCs.

Germline CDR1 PRHDT, CDR2 FYEKMQ (reference sequence). V lost 3 bases, J lost 10 bases, and 9 bases lay in between. The CDR3 spans 11 residues. Original processing notes: Amplified reference gene primers provided the basis for estimating nucleated cell counts. Only in-frame clones appear in the TCRdb table, and some are missing; sequencing was by immunoSEQ multiplex PCR. Clonal size and the V and J genes are those of that table, whereas D and trimming came from the DNA. The sample consists of some 150,000 clones, about 88% of them appearing once. This chain joins TRBV13 and TRBJ1-1; D gene uncertain. Sequenced sample: peripheral blood. This sequence originates from a woman in her sixties or seventies with acute or convalescent COVID-19. Here the CDR3 reads CASSLGAGAFF. The DNA of the CDR3 is TGTGCCAGCAGCTTGGGAGCAGGAGCTTTCTTT.